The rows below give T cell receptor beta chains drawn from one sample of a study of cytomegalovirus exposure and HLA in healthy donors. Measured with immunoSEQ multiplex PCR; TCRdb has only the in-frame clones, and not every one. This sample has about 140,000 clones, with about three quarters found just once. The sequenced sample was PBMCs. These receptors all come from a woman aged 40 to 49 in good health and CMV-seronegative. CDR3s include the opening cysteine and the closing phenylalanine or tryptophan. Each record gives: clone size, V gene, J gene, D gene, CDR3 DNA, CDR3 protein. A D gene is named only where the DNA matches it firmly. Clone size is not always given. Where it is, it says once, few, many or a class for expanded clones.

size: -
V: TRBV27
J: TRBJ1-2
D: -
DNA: TGTGCCAGCAGCCTCTCAGGGGTACGCGGCTACACCTTC
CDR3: CASSLSGVRGYTF

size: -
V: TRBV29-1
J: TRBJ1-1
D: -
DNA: TGCAGCGTTGTAAGGGGGGGCGGAACTGAAGCTTTCTTT
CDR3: CSVVRGGGTEAFF

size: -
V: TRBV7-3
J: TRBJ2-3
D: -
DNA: TGTGCCAGCAGCTTACAGGGGCCTAGCACAGATACGCAGTATTTT
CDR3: CASSLQGPSTDTQYF

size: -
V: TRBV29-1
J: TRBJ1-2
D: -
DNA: TGCAGCGTTGAAGATTCCGTGACAACAGGGTTTAACTATGGCTACACCTTC
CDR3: CSVEDSVTTGFNYGYTF

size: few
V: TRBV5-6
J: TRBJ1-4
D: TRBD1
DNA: TGTGCCAGCAGAAACAGGGGATTCTCTAATGAAAAACTGTTTTTT
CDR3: CASRNRGFSNEKLFF

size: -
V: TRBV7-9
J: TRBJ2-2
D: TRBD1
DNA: TGTGCCAGCAGCCCGGACAGGGTATGGACCGGGGAGCTGTTTTTT
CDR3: CASSPDRVWTGELFF

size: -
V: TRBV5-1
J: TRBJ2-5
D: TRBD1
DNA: TGCGCCAGCAGCGGACAGGGGTACCAAGAGACCCAGTACTTC
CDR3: CASSGQGYQETQYF

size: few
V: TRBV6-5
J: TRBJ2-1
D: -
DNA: TGTGCCAGCAGTGGACTGAGCTCCTACAATGAGCAGTTCTTC
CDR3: CASSGLSSYNEQFF

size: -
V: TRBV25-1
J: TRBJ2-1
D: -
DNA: TGTGCCAGCAGTATGAGTAGTACCCGACAGGTATACAATGAGCAGTTCTTC
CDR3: CASSMSSTRQVYNEQFF

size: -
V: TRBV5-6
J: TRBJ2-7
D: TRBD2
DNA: TGTGCCAGCAGCTTGGTGCGGGGGGCCCACGAGCAGTACTTC
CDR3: CASSLVRGAHEQYF

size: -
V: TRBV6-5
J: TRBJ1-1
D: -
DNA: TGTGCCAGCAGTTACTACAGCTCTGAAGCTTTCTTT
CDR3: CASSYYSSEAFF

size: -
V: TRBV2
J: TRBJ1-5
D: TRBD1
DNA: TGTGCCAGCAGCGACAGGGTACGCAATCAGCCCCAGCATTTT
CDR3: CASSDRVRNQPQHF

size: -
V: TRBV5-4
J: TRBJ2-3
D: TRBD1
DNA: TGTGCCAGCAGCACCACAGGGGGTTTCACAGATACGCAGTATTTT
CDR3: CASSTTGGFTDTQYF

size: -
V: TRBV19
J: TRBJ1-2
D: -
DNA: TGTGCCAGTAGTATAGGCGGACACATCGGCTACACCTTC
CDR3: CASSIGGHIGYTF

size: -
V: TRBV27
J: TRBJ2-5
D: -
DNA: TGTGCCAGCAGTATTGAGGCCGCGGGTTTAGAGACCCAGTACTTC
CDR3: CASSIEAAGLETQYF

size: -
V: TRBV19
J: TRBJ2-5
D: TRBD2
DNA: TGTGCCAGTGGAAAACTAGCGGGGGGCTTGGGGAGACAAGAGACCCAGTACTTC
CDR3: CASGKLAGGLGRQETQYF

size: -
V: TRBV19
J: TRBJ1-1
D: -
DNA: TGTGCCACCAGTAGTCACGACATAAGCGGAAACACTGAAGCTTTCTTT
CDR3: CATSSHDISGNTEAFF

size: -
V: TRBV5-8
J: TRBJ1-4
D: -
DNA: TGTGCCAGCACTGCGGGACCGTCTAATGAAAAACTGTTTTTT
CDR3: CASTAGPSNEKLFF

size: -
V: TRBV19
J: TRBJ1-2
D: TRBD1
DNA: TGTGCCAGTAGTATGGACAGGGAACCTATTAGTGGCTACACCTTC
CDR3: CASSMDREPISGYTF

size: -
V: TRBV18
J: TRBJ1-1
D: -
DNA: TGTGCCAGCTCAACAAGTGAGGGGCGGGGATCTGAAGCTTTCTTT
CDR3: CASSTSEGRGSEAFF

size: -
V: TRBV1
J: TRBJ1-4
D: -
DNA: TGCACCAGCAGCCAAACGCCGAGGGGACAGACTAATGAAAAACTGTTTTTT
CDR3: CTSSQTPRGQTNEKLFF

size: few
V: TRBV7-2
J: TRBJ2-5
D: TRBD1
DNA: TGTGCCAGCAGCCTCAGGACAGGGAACATCCAAGAGACCCAGTACTTC
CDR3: CASSLRTGNIQETQYF

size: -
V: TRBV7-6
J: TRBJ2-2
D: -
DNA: TGTGCTAGCAGCCCATCCTGGCCCGGGGAGCTGTTTTTT
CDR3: CASSPSWPGELFF

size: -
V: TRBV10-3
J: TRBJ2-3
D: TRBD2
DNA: TGTGCCACCACTAGCGGGGGGACCCCTTCCTTCACAGATACGCAGTATTTT
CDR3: CATTSGGTPSFTDTQYF

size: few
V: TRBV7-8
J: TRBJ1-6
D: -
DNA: TGTGCCAGCAGCCCGATGGTAGGCGGCGCAAATTCACCCCTCCACTTT
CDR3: CASSPMVGGANSPLHF

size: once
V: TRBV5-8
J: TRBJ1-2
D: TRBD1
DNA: TGTGCCAGCAGCTTGCCCAGGGACAGGGTGAACTATGGCTACACCTTC
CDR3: CASSLPRDRVNYGYTF

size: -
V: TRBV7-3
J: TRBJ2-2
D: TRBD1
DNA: TGTGCCAGCAGCCCCACAGGGGGTTCCCCCACCGGGGAGCTGTTTTTT
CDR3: CASSPTGGSPTGELFF

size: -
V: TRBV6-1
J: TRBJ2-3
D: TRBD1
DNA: TGTGCCTGCAAACGCCCGGGACAGGGTATTTATTCGCAGTATTTT
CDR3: CACKRPGQGIYSQYF

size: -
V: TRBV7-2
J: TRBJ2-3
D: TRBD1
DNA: TGTGCCAGCAGCTTAAGGACAGGGGGCACAGATACGCAGTATTTT
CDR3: CASSLRTGGTDTQYF

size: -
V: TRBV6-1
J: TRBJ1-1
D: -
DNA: TGTGCCAGCAGTGCCCGTCACAGGGTTACTGAAGCTTTCTTT
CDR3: CASSARHRVTEAFF

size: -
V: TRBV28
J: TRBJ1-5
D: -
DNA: TGTGCCAGCAGTCCACCAACCCGGGGTAGTAAGCCCCAGCATTTT
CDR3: CASSPPTRGSKPQHF

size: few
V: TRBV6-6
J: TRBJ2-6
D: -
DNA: TGTGCCAGCAGTTACGACAGCTCTGGGGCCAACGTCCTGACTTTC
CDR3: CASSYDSSGANVLTF

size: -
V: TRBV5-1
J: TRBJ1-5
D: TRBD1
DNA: TGCGCCAGCAGCCTGTCTGGACAGGGAGGTCAGCCCCAGCATTTT
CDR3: CASSLSGQGGQPQHF

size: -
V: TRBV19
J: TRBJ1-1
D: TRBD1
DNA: TGTGCCAGTAGTATAGGCAGGGGGAGTCGAGCTTTCTTT
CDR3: CASSIGRGSRAFF

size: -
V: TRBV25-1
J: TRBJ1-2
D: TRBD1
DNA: TGTGCAGTGCACAGGGGGCTGGGGTATGGCTACACCTTC
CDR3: CAVHRGLGYGYTF

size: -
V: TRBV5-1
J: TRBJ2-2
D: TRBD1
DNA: TGCGCCAGCAGCTTGGGGTCAACAGGGGGAGGCACCGGGGAGCTGTTTTTT
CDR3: CASSLGSTGGGTGELFF

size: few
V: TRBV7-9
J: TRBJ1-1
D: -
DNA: TGTGCCAGCAGCTTAGCGTTGGGGAGGGTCACTGAAGCTTTCTTT
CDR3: CASSLALGRVTEAFF

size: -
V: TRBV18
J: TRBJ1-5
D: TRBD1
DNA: TGTGCCAGCTCACCAAGGGACAGTTTATATCAGCCCCAGCATTTT
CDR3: CASSPRDSLYQPQHF

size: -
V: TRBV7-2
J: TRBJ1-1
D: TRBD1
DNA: TGTGCCAGCACCAGGGACAGATTGAACACTGAAGCTTTCTTT
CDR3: CASTRDRLNTEAFF

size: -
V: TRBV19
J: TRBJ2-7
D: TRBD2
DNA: TGTGCCAGTAGCTACGGGACTAGTGTTGGTGAGCAGTACTTC
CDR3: CASSYGTSVGEQYF

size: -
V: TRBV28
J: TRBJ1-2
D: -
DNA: TGTGCCAGCAGTCAGAGGAACTATGGCTACACCTTC
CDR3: CASSQRNYGYTF

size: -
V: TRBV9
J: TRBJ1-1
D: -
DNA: TGTGCCAGCAGCGTAGACGGGTCAAACACTGAAGCTTTCTTT
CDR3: CASSVDGSNTEAFF

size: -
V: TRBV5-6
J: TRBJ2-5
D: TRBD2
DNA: TGTGCCAGCAGCTTTGGGACTACCGAAGAGACCCAGTACTTC
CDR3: CASSFGTTEETQYF

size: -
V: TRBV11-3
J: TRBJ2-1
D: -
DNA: TGTGCCAGCAGCGTGGGCCGAAGCTCCTACAATGAGCAGTTCTTC
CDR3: CASSVGRSSYNEQFF

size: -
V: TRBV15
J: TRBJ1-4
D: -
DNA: TGTGCCACCAGCAGAGATCCCGTTAATGAAAAACTGTTTTTT
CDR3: CATSRDPVNEKLFF

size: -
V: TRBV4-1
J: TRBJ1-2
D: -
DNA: TGCGCCAGCAGCCCCAAACAGGCCTCATATGGCTACACCTTC
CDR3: CASSPKQASYGYTF

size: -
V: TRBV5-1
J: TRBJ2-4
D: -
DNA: TGCGCCAGCGAGGAGGGGGCTGGGGCCAAAAACATTCAGTACTTC
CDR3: CASEEGAGAKNIQYF

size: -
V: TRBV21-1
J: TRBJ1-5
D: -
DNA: TGTGCCAGCAGCAAAGCGCTCGCACAGACTAGCAATCAGCCCCAGCATTTT
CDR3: CASSKALAQTSNQPQHF

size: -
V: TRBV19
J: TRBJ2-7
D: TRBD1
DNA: TGTGCCAGTAGTATCGCCCCCCCCGGGACAGGGCAGAACGAGCAGTACTTC
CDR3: CASSIAPPGTGQNEQYF

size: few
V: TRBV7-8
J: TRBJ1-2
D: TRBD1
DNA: TGTGCCAGCAGCTTAGCGTGGACAGGCTATGGCTACACCTTC
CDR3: CASSLAWTGYGYTF

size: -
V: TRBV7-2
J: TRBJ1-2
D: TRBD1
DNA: TGTGCCAGCAGCTTAGCGCTCGGCAGGGGGTATGGCTACACCTTC
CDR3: CASSLALGRGYGYTF

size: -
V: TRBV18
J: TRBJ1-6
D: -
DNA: TGTGCCAGCTCACGACCGGACAGAGCTTCACCCCTCCACTTT
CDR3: CASSRPDRASPLHF

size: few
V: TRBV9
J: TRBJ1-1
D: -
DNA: TGTGCCAGCAGCGTAGCTCAGGGAGGCACTGAAGCTTTCTTT
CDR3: CASSVAQGGTEAFF

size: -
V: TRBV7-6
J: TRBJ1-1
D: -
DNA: TGTGCCAGCAGCAATTATAACACTGAAGCTTTCTTT
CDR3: CASSNYNTEAFF

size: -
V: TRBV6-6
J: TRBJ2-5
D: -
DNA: TGTGCCAGCAGGAGGGACTCTCCCAAAGAGACCCAGTACTTC
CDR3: CASRRDSPKETQYF

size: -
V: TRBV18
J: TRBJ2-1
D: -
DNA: TGTGCCAGCTCACCAATGGGGGCAGGCTACAATGAGCAGTTCTTC
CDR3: CASSPMGAGYNEQFF

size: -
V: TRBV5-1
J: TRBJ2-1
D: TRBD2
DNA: TGCGCCAGCAGCTCAACTAGCGGGGGGATTAACAATGAGCAGTTCTTC
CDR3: CASSSTSGGINNEQFF